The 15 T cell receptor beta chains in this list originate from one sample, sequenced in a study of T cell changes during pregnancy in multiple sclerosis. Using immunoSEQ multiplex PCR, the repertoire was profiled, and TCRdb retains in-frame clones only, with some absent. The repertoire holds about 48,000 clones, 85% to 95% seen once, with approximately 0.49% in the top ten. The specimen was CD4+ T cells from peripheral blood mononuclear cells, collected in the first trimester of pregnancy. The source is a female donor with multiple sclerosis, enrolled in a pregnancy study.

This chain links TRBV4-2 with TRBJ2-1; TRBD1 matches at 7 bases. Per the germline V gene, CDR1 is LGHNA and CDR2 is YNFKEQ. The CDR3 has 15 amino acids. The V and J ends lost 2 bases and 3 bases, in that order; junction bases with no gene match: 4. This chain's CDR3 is CASSQPRTGYNEQFF. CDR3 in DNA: TGTGCCAGCAGCCAACCCCGGACAGGCTACAATGAGCAGTTCTTC.

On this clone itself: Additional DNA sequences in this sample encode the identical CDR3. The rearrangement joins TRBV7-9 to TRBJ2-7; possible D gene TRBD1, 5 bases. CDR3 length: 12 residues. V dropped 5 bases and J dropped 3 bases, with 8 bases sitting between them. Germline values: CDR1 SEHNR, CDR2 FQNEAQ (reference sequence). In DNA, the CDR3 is TGTGCCAGCAGCCGACAGAACTACGAGCAGTACTTC. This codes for CASSRQNYEQYF.

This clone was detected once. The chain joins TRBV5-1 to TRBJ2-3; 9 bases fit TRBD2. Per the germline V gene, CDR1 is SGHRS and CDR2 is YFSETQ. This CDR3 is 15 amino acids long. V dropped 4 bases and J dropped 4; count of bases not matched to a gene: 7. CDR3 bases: TGCGCCAGCAGCCTGGAACTAGCGGGCGCAGATACGCAGTATTTT. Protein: CASSLELAGADTQYF.

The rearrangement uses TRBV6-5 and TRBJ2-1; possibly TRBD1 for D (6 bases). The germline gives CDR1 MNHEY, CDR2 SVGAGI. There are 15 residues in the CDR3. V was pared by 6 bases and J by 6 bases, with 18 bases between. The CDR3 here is CASRETGHPSNEQFF. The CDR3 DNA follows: TGTGCCAGCAGAGAGACAGGCCACCCGTCCAATGAGCAGTTCTTC.

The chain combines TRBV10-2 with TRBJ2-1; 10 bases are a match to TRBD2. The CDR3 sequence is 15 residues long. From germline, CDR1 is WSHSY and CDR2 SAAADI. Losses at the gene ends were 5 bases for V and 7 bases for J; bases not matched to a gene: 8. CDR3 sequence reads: CASSRSGGGLNEQFF. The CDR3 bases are TGCGCCAGCAGTAGAAGCGGGGGGGGCTTGAATGAGCAGTTCTTC.

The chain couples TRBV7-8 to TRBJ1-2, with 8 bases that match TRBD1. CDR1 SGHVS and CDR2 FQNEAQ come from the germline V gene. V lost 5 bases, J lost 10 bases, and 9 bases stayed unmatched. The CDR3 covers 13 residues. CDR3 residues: CASSLRTGRDYTF. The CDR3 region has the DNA TGTGCCAGCAGCCTAAGGACAGGGAGAGACTACACCTTC. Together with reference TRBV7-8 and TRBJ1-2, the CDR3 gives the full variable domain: GAGVSQSPRYKVAKRGQDVALRCDPISGHVSLFWYQQALGQGPEFLTYFQNEAQLDKSGLPSDRFFAERPEGSVSTLKIQRTQQEDSAVYLCASSLRTGRDYTFGSGTRLTVV.

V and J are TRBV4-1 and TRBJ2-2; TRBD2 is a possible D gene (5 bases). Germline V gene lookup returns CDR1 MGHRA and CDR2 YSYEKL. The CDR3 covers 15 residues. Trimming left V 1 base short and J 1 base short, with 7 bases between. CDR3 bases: TGCGCCAGCAGCCAAGTGGGGAGGAACACCGGGGAGCTGTTTTTT. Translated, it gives CASSQVGRNTGELFF.

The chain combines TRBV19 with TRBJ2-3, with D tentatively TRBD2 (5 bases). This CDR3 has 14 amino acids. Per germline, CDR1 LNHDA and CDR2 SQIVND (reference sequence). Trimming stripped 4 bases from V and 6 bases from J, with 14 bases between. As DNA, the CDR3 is TGTGCCAGTAGTAAGGCTTTAGGCGGGGATACGCAGTATTTT. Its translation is CASSKALGGDTQYF.

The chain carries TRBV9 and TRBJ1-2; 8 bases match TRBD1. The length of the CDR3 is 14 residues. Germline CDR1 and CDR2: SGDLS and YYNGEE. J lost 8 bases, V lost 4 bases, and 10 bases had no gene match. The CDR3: CASSPRTGTGGYTF. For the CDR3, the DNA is TGTGCCAGCAGCCCGAGGACAGGGACGGGGGGCTACACCTTC.

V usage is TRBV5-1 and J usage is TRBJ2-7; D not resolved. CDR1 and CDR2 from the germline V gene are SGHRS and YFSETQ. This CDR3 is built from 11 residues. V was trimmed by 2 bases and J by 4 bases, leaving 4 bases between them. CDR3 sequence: CASSFGYEQYF. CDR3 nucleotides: TGCGCCAGCAGCTTCGGGTACGAGCAGTACTTC.

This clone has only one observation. The CDR3, as DNA: TGTGCCAGCTCACCACGGGACAGGGGTTCTCGGTCTGGGGCCAACGTCCTGACTTTC. As protein: CASSPRDRGSRSGANVLTF. The chain employs TRBV18 and TRBJ2-6, with TRBD1 identical over 10 bases. There are 19 residues in the CDR3. J was trimmed by 1 base and V by 1 base; bases with no gene match: 7. CDR1 is KGHSH, CDR2 LQKENI, per germline.

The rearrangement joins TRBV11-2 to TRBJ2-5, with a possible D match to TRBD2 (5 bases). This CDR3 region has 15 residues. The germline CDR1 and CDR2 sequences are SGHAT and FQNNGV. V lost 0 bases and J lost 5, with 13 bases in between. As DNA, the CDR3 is TGTGCCAGCAGCTTAGAGTGGGCTAGCAGGGAGACCCAGTACTTC. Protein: CASSLEWASRETQYF.

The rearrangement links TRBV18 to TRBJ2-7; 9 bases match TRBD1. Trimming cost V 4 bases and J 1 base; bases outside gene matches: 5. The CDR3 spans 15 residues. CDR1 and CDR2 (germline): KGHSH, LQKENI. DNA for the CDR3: TGTGCCAGCTCACGCACAGGGGGCGATTCCTACGAGCAGTACTTC. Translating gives CASSRTGGDSYEQYF. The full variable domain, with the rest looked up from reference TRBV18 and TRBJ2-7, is NAGVMQNPRHLVRRRGQEARLRCSPMKGHSHVYWYRQLPEEGLKFMVYLQKENIIDESGMPKERFSAEFPKEGPSILRIQQVVRGDSAAYFCASSRTGGDSYEQYFGPGTRLTVT.

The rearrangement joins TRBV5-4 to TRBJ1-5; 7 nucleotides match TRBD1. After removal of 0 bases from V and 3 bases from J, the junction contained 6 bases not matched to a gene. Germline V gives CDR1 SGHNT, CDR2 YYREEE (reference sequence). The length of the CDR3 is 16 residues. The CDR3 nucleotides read TGTGCCAGCAGCTTGGGAGGGGGCAATGACAATCAGCCCCAGCATTTT. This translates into CASSLGGGNDNQPQHF.

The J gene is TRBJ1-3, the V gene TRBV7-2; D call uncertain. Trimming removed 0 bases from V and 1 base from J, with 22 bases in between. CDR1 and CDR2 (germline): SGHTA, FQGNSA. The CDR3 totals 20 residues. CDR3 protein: CASSLARSSRVRTSGNTIYF. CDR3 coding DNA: TGTGCCAGCAGCTTAGCGAGGTCTTCCCGGGTGAGAACGTCTGGAAACACCATATATTTT. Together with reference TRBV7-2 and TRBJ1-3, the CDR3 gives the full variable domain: GAGVSQSPSNKVTEKGKDVELRCDPISGHTALYWYRQSLGQGLEFLIYFQGNSAPDKSGLPSDRFSAERTGGSVSTLTIQRTQQEDSAVYLCASSLARSSRVRTSGNTIYFGEGSWLTVV.